In its sample, the clone carrying this T cell receptor beta chain was seen a few times. The antigen is unknown. Next came a second PCR, run for about 7 to 12 cycles, which used a sample-barcoded 5' primer along with a J-beta primer mix. Each CDR3 protein gets one entry after TCRdb re-called the 5' RACE reads with MiXCR. The sample lists about 1 million distinct CDR3 sequences, 35% to 55% occurring once. There were healthy Caucasian individuals from Russia, aged roughly 6 to 90, serving as donors. The CDR3 has 14 residues. Losses at the gene ends were 3 bases for V and 3 bases for J; bases not matched to a gene: 4. CDR1 is MNHNS and CDR2 is SASEGT in the germline V gene. The sample comes from a study of blood T cells in healthy people across ages. Overall study findings and caveats: No one knew whether donors had CMV, which possibly confounded expanded clonotype changes. A roughly linear age-dependent decrease characterized TCR beta diversity per million T cells. PBMC samples, being unsorted, prevented any conclusive comparison of naive and antigen-experienced cells.

The specimen was blood. The TCR originated in a woman aged 60-75 years in good health. The chain couples TRBV6-1 to TRBJ2-7; 8 positions agree with TRBD2. The CDR3 is CASSDIAGNYEQYF. The CDR3 DNA reads as TGTGCCAGCAGTGATATAGCGGGGAACTACGAGCAGTACTTC.